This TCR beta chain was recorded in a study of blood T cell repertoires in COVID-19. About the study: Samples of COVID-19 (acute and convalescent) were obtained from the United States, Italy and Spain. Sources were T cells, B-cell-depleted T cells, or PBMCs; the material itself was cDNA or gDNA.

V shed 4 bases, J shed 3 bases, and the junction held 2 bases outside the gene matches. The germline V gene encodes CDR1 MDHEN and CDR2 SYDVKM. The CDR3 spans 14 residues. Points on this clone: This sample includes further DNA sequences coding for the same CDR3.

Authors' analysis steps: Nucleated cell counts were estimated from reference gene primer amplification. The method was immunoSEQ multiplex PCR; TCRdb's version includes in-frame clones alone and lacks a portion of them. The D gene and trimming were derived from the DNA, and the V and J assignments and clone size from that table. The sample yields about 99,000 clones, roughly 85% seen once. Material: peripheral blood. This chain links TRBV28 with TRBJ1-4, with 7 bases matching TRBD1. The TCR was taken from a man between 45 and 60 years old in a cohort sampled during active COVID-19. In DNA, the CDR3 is TGTGCCAGCAGTTATGGGACAGCTAATGAAAAACTGTTTTTT. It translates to CASSYGTANEKLFF.